The present TCR beta chain was sequenced within a study of T-cell reconstitution after alpha-beta-depleted transplantation in children (TCRdb year 2016). Concerning the study at large: The study quantitatively tracked T-cell immune reconstitution after TCRalphabeta/CD19-depleted allogeneic hematopoietic cell transplantation in children using TCR repertoire profiling. Summary of the overall study and its limitations: The high TCRbeta diversity at day 60 in some patients was ascribed to recipient T cells and intrathymic progenitors that had survived conditioning. Over subsequent months, a decline in hyperexpanded clone frequencies was noted, and after one year, T-cell counts and TCRbeta diversity were mostly ascribed to newly produced T cells. Apparently early alphabetaT-cell count recovery about two months after transplant reportedly relied on only several hundred rapidly expanded clones derived from non-depleted graft cells.

On this clonotype itself: Its antigen has not been determined. There are no base qualities to consult, and no much larger clone falls within one base.

Reading from cysteine to phenylalanine, the CDR3 counts 15 amino acids. Of the read, only the CDR3 DNA is kept; its 45 bases are in frame from base 1. CDR1 and CDR2 are drawn from the germline V gene: SGHRS, YFSETQ. V is clipped by 1 base and J by 7 bases, and the sequence between their germline boundaries is 12 bases long. This specimen's treatment or condition label, interpreted: allogeneic hematopoietic cell transplantation with graft depleted of TCRalphabeta T cells and CD19 B cells. The children who served as transplant recipients had been given grafts of TCRalphabeta/CD19-depleted allogeneic hematopoietic cells. Library generation was performed with PCR. The data were produced on an Illumina HiSeq 2500. TCR libraries were prepared with molecular barcoding, using unique molecular identifiers to normalize TCRbeta repertoire quantification. The public reads were reanalyzed by TCRdb: fastp trimming at Q25, MiXCR alignment, in-frame beta chains only. Each entry merges the rows of one CDR3 protein and shows their most common DNA and genes. This sample holds hundreds of thousands of distinct CDR3 sequences; about 8.4% were observed only once. Together, the top ten hold under 40% of the sample.

The sequenced sample was PBMCs, mostly from graft donor cells, obtained 360 days after TCRalphabeta/CD19-depleted stem cell transplant. The sequence is built from TRBV5-1 and TRBJ1-6, with the D segment identity uncertain. The TCR comes from a male patient between 2 and 15 years old who had a stem cell transplant for acute myeloid leukemia, so the T cells may come from the graft donor. The nucleotides read TGCGCCAGCAGCTTGTTAAGCCCAGGAAATTCACCCCTCCACTTT. This translates into CASSLLSPGNSPLHF.